Presented here are 17 T cell receptor beta chains from one specimen sequenced in a study of CD4 T cells in relation to SARS-CoV-2 and coronaviruses. The unexposed donors gave CD4+ T cells in about 2010-2019, prior to COVID-19. Data came from immunoSEQ multiplex PCR; TCRdb stores just in-frame clones and leaves some out. The sample lists around 56,000 clones, roughly 89% occurring once. The specimen was memory CD4+ T cells from PBMCs. The receptors here all came from a human donor in good health.

V is TRBV18 and J is TRBJ1-2, with D maybe TRBD1 (5 bases). CDR3 length equals 14 residues. Germline values: CDR1 KGHSH, CDR2 LQKENI. Trimming stripped 1 base from V and 7 bases from J, with 13 bases between. For the CDR3, the DNA is TGTGCCAGCTCACCACTCGAAGGGACCGGTGGCTACACCTTC. Amino acids: CASSPLEGTGGYTF.

V gene TRBV6-6 combines with J gene TRBJ1-4; D is unclear. This CDR3 region has 13 residues. Germline assignment: CDR1 MNHNY and CDR2 SVGAGI (reference sequence). Trimming stripped 5 bases from V and 3 bases from J, with 7 bases between. Here the CDR3 DNA reads TGTGCCAGCAGTATCGGGGCTAATGAAAAACTGTTTTTT. Amino acids: CASSIGANEKLFF.

This rearrangement joins TRBV28 to TRBJ2-7; TRBD2 matches 10 bases. Germline CDR1 MDHEN, CDR2 SYDVKM. V was clipped by 3 bases and J by 7 bases; unmatched bases: 6. The length of the CDR3 is 14 residues. CDR3 loop: CASSLLAGAREQYF. The CDR3 DNA sequence: TGTGCCAGCAGTTTGCTAGCGGGAGCACGGGAGCAGTACTTC.

The chain is built from TRBV30 and TRBJ1-6; no firm D call. Germline V CDR1 and CDR2: GTSNPN, SVGIG (reference sequence). The CDR3 extends over 14 amino acids. The ends were cut back, 0 bases at V and 5 bases at J, with 8 bases in the middle. The CDR3 here is CAWSVSPNNSPLHF. The CDR3 DNA reads as TGTGCCTGGAGTGTTTCCCCTAATAATTCACCCCTCCACTTT.

The chain links TRBV6-5 to TRBJ2-2; D remains ambiguous. Per the germline V gene, CDR1 is MNHEY and CDR2 is SVGAGI. V dropped 7 bases and J dropped 3 bases, with 15 bases sitting between them. This CDR3 region has 15 residues. The CDR3 DNA reads as TGTGCCAGCATCAAGGGCGGCAGAGACACCGGGGAGCTGTTTTTT. Translating gives CASIKGGRDTGELFF.

This clone has only one observation. The genes are TRBV18 and TRBJ1-2; 7 bases map to TRBD1. Germline values: CDR1 KGHSH, CDR2 LQKENI. This CDR3 is 14 amino acids long. J gave up 2 bases and V 3 bases, and 3 bases lay outside the gene matches. CDR3 DNA: TGTGCCAGCTCACCCCTACAGGGGAACTATGGCTACACCTTC. This translates into CASSPLQGNYGYTF.

In DNA, the CDR3 is TGTGCCAGCAGCTTAGTCTCAGAGAACACTGAAGCTTTCTTT. This gives the protein CASSLVSENTEAFF. V and J are TRBV7-9 and TRBJ1-1; D call uncertain. The length of the CDR3 is 14 residues. Between the trimmed V and J ends, which lost 1 base and 1 base, there was a span of 7 bases. Germline lookup yields CDR1 SEHNR and CDR2 FQNEAQ (reference sequence).

V is TRBV27 and J is TRBJ2-2; TRBD1 agrees at 12 bases. V dropped 6 bases and J dropped 7; count of bases not matched to a gene: 9. The CDR3 length is 16 residues. The germline V gene has CDR1 MNHEY and CDR2 SMNVEV (reference sequence). The CDR3 spells CASRKPGQGASGELFF. In nucleotides, the CDR3 is TGTGCCAGCAGGAAACCGGGACAGGGGGCGAGCGGGGAGCTGTTTTTT.

This clone was seen once. The gene calls are TRBV4-1 and TRBJ2-1; a weak D match, TRBD1 (7 bases). Germline assignment: CDR1 MGHRA and CDR2 YSYEKL. With 4 bases removed from V and 0 bases from J, the gap between germline ends came to 19 bases. This CDR3 is 18 amino acids long. CDR3 loop: CASSRGGDSRYSYNEQFF. CDR3 sequence (DNA): TGCGCCAGCAGCCGAGGCGGGGACAGCCGATACTCCTACAATGAGCAGTTCTTC.

The chain carries TRBV7-7 and TRBJ1-1; tentative D call: TRBD1 (5 bases). V lost 1 base and J 7 bases, leaving 25 bases between the germline ends. This CDR3 is 18 amino acids long. The germline V gene has CDR1 SSHAT and CDR2 FNYEAQ (reference sequence). The CDR3 nucleotides are TGTGCCAGCAGCTTAGGCTTAGCGGGCAGGGAAACGGCTGGTGAAGCTTTCTTT. It translates to CASSLGLAGRETAGEAFF.

This sequence joins TRBV30 and TRBJ1-4; D unclear. V lost 3 bases and J lost 3, with 5 bases in between. Germline V gene lookup returns CDR1 GTSNPN and CDR2 SVGIG (reference sequence). This CDR3 region has 12 residues. CDR3 amino acids: CAWSQANEKLFF. For the CDR3, the DNA is TGTGCCTGGAGCCAGGCTAATGAAAAACTGTTTTTT.

The chain couples TRBV27 to TRBJ2-3; 7 bases line up with TRBD1. The trim removed 2 bases at V and 6 bases at J, leaving 14 bases unmatched. CDR3 size: 17 residues. Germline V gene data show CDR1 as MNHEY and CDR2 as SMNVEV (reference sequence). Here the CDR3 reads CASSLTLKAGGVDTQYF. The CDR3 region has the DNA TGTGCCAGCAGTTTAACTCTTAAGGCAGGGGGAGTGGATACGCAGTATTTT.

A single count supports this clone. The chain uses TRBV5-1 and TRBJ1-2; D call uncertain. Germline V lookup: CDR1 SGHRS, CDR2 YFSETQ. The CDR3 is 15 amino acids. V dropped 0 bases and J dropped 8 bases, with 17 bases sitting between them. The CDR3 region is CASSLEGRDVHGYTF. The DNA for the CDR3 is TGCGCCAGCAGCTTGGAAGGGCGGGATGTTCACGGCTACACCTTC.

The rearrangement joins TRBV30 to TRBJ2-2, with 14 bases matching TRBD2. The CDR3 is 15 amino acids. V was pared by 5 bases and J by 8 bases, with 7 bases of the junction left unmatched. The germline V gene has CDR1 GTSNPN and CDR2 SVGIG (reference sequence). The CDR3, as DNA: TGTGCCTGGGGGGGGACTAGCGGGAGTCCGGGGGAGCTGTTTTTT. Its protein is CAWGGTSGSPGELFF.

The chain employs TRBV6-5 and TRBJ2-2, with 10 bases aligning to TRBD1. The CDR3 is made up of 14 amino acids. CDR1 is MNHEY, CDR2 SVGAGI, per germline. J was trimmed by 6 bases and V by 6 bases; bases with no gene match: 4. CDR3 nucleotides: TGTGCCAGCAGGACAGGGGGCGCGTCCGGGGAGCTGTTTTTT. Translating it yields CASRTGGASGELFF.

This chain uses TRBV29-1 with TRBJ2-1, with D unresolved. Germline CDR1 reads SQVTM; CDR2 reads ANQGSEA. Trimming took 4 bases from V and 6 from J, leaving 13 bases between them. The CDR3 runs to 13 residues. CDR3 region: CSVAQGYVNEQFF. The CDR3, as DNA: TGCAGCGTTGCTCAAGGTTACGTCAATGAGCAGTTCTTC.

This clone was counted once. The chain joins TRBV5-1 to TRBJ2-7; 7 nucleotides match TRBD1. The CDR3 loop spans 17 amino acids. V dropped 4 bases and J dropped 5; count of bases not matched to a gene: 18. Germline CDR1 and CDR2: SGHRS and YFSETQ. The CDR3 loop reads CASSPSLGTGTANEQYF. CDR3 in DNA: TGCGCCAGCAGCCCCAGCTTAGGTACAGGGACAGCCAACGAGCAGTACTTC.